Listed below are T cell receptor beta chains from one sample, sequenced in a study of T cells in Graves' hyperthyroidism and ophthalmopathy. From the multiplex PCR reads, TCRdb called clonotypes with MiXCR, one entry per CDR3 protein. Of a few hundred thousand distinct CDR3 sequences detected, approximately 16% appear once; the ten largest clones hold around 3.3%. The sequenced material came from blood. The receptors shown here come from a woman aged 40 to 50 with Graves' ophthalmopathy. The CDR3 runs from the conserved cysteine through the conserved F or W. A D gene is named only where the DNA matches it firmly. The size entry is marked missing in some rows and otherwise reads once, few, many or a size class.

>TRBD1|few|TRBJ1-2|TRBV6-5
TGTGCCAGCAGTTATCAAGGACAGGGGAGGGAAGGCTACACCTTC
CASSYQGQGREGYTF
>NA|many|TRBJ1-1|TRBV2
TGTGCCAGCAGTGAAGCTCTGGTTATACGGGGTGAAGCTTTCTTT
CASSEALVIRGEAFF
>NA|many|TRBJ2-1|TRBV7-8
TGTGCCAGCAGCTCCTTCGGACGCGGGGAGTACAATGAGCAGTTCTTC
CASSSFGRGEYNEQFF
>TRBD1|many|TRBJ2-2|TRBV6-1
TGTGCCAGCAGTTATCCGCCTGGGACAGTGAACACCGGGGAGCTGTTTTTT
CASSYPPGTVNTGELFF
>NA|few|TRBJ1-4|TRBV20-1
TGCAGTGCTAGAGTTGCAGGGACGACTAATGAAAAACTGTTTTTT
CSARVAGTTNEKLFF
>NA|NA|TRBJ1-1|TRBV19
TGTGCCAGTGCGTTGGGGGCAGGTAACACTGAAGCTTTCTTT
CASALGAGNTEAFF
>TRBD1|NA|TRBJ2-1|TRBV27
TGTGCCAGCAGTCCCCGACAGGGTAGCGTGTACAATGAGCAGTTCTTC
CASSPRQGSVYNEQFF
>NA|once|TRBJ2-2|TRBV29-1
TGCAGCGTTGAATCCAGCACCGGGGAGCTGTTTTTT
CSVESSTGELFF
>TRBD2|NA|TRBJ2-1|TRBV6-1
TGTGCCAGCATCCGATTTGCGGGAGACTCCTACAATGAGCAGTTCTTC
CASIRFAGDSYNEQFF
>TRBD1|NA|TRBJ2-1|TRBV18
TGTGCCAGCTCGCAGGGACAGGGCTTTTACAATGAGCAGTTCTTC
CASSQGQGFYNEQFF
>NA|many|TRBJ2-1|TRBV18
TGTGCCAGCTCACCCGGGGACTCCTACAATGAGCAGTTCTTC
CASSPGDSYNEQFF
>NA|many|TRBJ2-5|TRBV20-1
TGCAGTGGCAGGGCATCGGAGACCCAGTACTTC
CSGRASETQYF
>TRBD2|many|TRBJ2-3|TRBV30
TGTGCCTGGAAGGCTAGCGGGGGGCCCACAGATACGCAGTATTTT
CAWKASGGPTDTQYF
>NA|NA|TRBJ2-1|TRBV3-1
TGTGCCAGCAGCCAAAGGTCTCGAGGGTCCACGGATGAGCAGTTCTTC
CASSQRSRGSTDEQFF
>TRBD2|few|TRBJ2-7|TRBV27
TGTGCCAGCAGTTTAGGGGGTAGCGGGAGTTCCGAGCAGTACTTC
CASSLGGSGSSEQYF
>TRBD2|NA|TRBJ2-3|TRBV28
TGTGCCAGCAGCTCCCCGGGGGGGGGCACAGATACGCAGTATTTT
CASSSPGGGTDTQYF
>NA|many|TRBJ1-1|TRBV30
TGTGCCTGGAGTTCCGGTACAACGAACACTGAAGCTTTCTTT
CAWSSGTTNTEAFF
>NA|few|TRBJ2-7|TRBV11-2
TGTGCCAGCTCACCACCGAGTTCCGGGGCCGGGGGCTACGAGCAGTACTTC
CASSPPSSGAGGYEQYF
>NA|few|TRBJ2-3|TRBV9
TGTGCCAGCAGCGCTCAGAGGTTCACAGATACGCAGTATTTT
CASSAQRFTDTQYF
>NA|NA|TRBJ2-5|TRBV28
TGTGCCAGCAGGGCCCCCGGGACAAGGGGCCACCAAGAGACCCAGTACTTC
CASRAPGTRGHQETQYF
>TRBD2|few|TRBJ2-5|TRBV20-1
TGCAGCCAACTAGCGGGGCAAAACCAGTACTTC
CSQLAGQNQYF
>NA|NA|TRBJ2-7|TRBV29-1
TGCAGCGTTGAACCCCCTGGGCAAGGTGAGCAGTACTTC
CSVEPPGQGEQYF
>NA|NA|TRBJ2-4|TRBV12-3/TRBV12-4
TGTGCCAGCAGTCTGATAGAAAACATTCAGTACTTC
CASSLIENIQYF
>NA|many|TRBJ2-3|TRBV6-1
TGTGCCAGCAGTGAAGCGAGTGGGACTGGCACAGATACGCAGTATTTT
CASSEASGTGTDTQYF
>TRBD2|NA|TRBJ2-3|TRBV5-6
TGTGCCAGCAGCTTTGGAATAGCGGGTCCAGACACAGATACGCAGTATTTT
CASSFGIAGPDTDTQYF
>TRBD2|NA|TRBJ2-1|TRBV20-1
TGCAGTGCTAGAGATCCCCTCGACCTAGCGGGAGAAGTGAACGAGCAGTTCTTC
CSARDPLDLAGEVNEQFF
>NA|many|TRBJ1-3|TRBV11-2
TGTGCCAGCAGCTTACAGGGTGCGGGGGGAAACACCATATATTTT
CASSLQGAGGNTIYF